The rows below give T cell receptor beta chains drawn from one sample of a study of blood T cell repertoires in COVID-19. Sequencing used immunoSEQ multiplex PCR; TCRdb keeps in-frame clones, though not all of them. This sample carries approximately 240,000 clones, around 83% of them seen once, and the ten largest clones take approximately 1.5%. Material for sequencing was peripheral blood. The receptors derive from a middle-aged woman who had recovered from COVID-19. The conserved cysteine and the conserved F or W are not part of the CDR3 here.

v_call	j_call	cdr3_aa
TRBV27	TRBJ1-4	ASSLRGGGELF
TRBV18	TRBJ2-1	ASSPTRQGGNEQF
TRBV9	TRBJ2-7	ASSVDTGTSFYEQY
TRBV5-1	TRBJ1-4	ASSLGQGHEKLF
TRBV2	TRBJ1-6	ASSESGGGHSPLH
TRBV29-1	TRBJ1-2	SVQSQGGYGYT
TRBV6-4	TRBJ2-5	ASWARSETQY
TRBV29-1	TRBJ1-1	SVVGTGGGTEAF
TRBV6-2/TRBV6-3	TRBJ2-7	ASSSQGSYEQY
TRBV28	TRBJ2-7	ASSSPSVVLTYEQY
TRBV9	TRBJ2-3	ASSVVGGGSRDTQY
TRBV28	TRBJ1-6	ASGGGLGSPLH
TRBV19	TRBJ2-1	ASSIWADRDSYNEQF
TRBV19	TRBJ1-1	ASSKSGTDINTEAF
TRBV11-3	TRBJ2-3	ASSLGGTGSPQY
TRBV5-6	TRBJ2-1	ASSLGVQGWNEQF
TRBV6-5	TRBJ1-2	ASSRQGRSYT
TRBV4-3	TRBJ2-5	ASSQSSSGGSQETQY
TRBV11-3	TRBJ2-1	ASSLEGYLAGGLYEQF
TRBV11-3	TRBJ1-1	ASSSKGTVYTEAF
TRBV10-3	TRBJ2-1	AISERDTKMGNEQF
TRBV5-1	TRBJ1-2	ASSPDRENYGYT
TRBV3-1/TRBV3-2	TRBJ1-2	ASRPQGRHYGYT
TRBV5-1	TRBJ2-7	ASSLGSPGEQY
TRBV9	TRBJ2-5	ASSERPQETQY
TRBV18	TRBJ1-3	ASSLRDSTAGNTIY
TRBV7-9	TRBJ1-1	ASSPGSLDTEAF
TRBV11-2	TRBJ1-6	ASSSDRDGSPLH
TRBV4-3	TRBJ1-1	ASGTGVDTEAF
TRBV7-2	TRBJ1-6	ASRDSTLLNSPLH
TRBV7-6	TRBJ2-5	ASSFFGQGLETQY
TRBV14	TRBJ1-2	ASSQGYVAGGYGYT
TRBV30	TRBJ1-1	AFHRGANTEAF
TRBV2	TRBJ1-4	ASIASEKLF
TRBV30	TRBJ2-1	ASYSGSGVSEQF
TRBV6-1	TRBJ2-3	ASSEVGLAGGLTDTQY
TRBV28	TRBJ2-1	ASSLLGGGSHEQF
TRBV5-1	TRBJ2-2	ASLSGTGLGTGELF
TRBV6-5	TRBJ1-2	ASSLGDSYGYT
TRBV19	TRBJ2-7	ASSLGARTVQY
TRBV4-2	TRBJ2-1	ASSQGSGTGSLYNEQF
TRBV4-2	TRBJ1-4	ASSPGTVTNEKLF
TRBV3-1/TRBV3-2	TRBJ1-3	ASSHGVGNTIY
TRBV5-1	TRBJ1-1	ASSFQGSRDTEAF
TRBV7-9	TRBJ2-2	ASSEDRSTFTGELF
TRBV3-1/TRBV3-2	TRBJ2-7	ASSQLDRNYEQY
TRBV15	TRBJ1-6	ATSDRDRPSINSPLH
TRBV5-1	TRBJ2-7	ASRTGTGAYEQY
TRBV18	TRBJ2-1	ASSPPRAFSYNEQF
TRBV4-1	TRBJ2-7	ASSQDRAGAYEQY
TRBV19	TRBJ2-3	ASSIGTGGDTQY
TRBV9	TRBJ2-5	ASSEGSLAGQETQY
TRBV6-5	TRBJ1-4	ASSRKPNEKLF
TRBV5-4	TRBJ1-1	ASSLQGELHTEAF
TRBV10-3	TRBJ2-5	AISSRSQETQY
TRBV2	TRBJ1-5	ASSALAGTVSNQPQH
TRBV11-2	TRBJ2-5	ASSLGGGGETQY